These 6 T cell receptor beta chains were sequenced from one sample in a study of lymphopenia after photon versus proton radiotherapy. Repertoires were generated with immunoSEQ multiplex PCR, while TCRdb's copy carries only in-frame clones and drops some. The sample holds about 68,000 clones, approximately 90% seen once. Sequences were derived from peripheral blood, sampled from a patient treated with photon-based radiotherapy. All receptors come from an older woman with pancreatic cancer.

The V gene is TRBV30, the J gene TRBJ1-1; D not resolved. V dropped 0 bases and J dropped 4 bases, with 6 bases sitting between them. CDR3 size: 12 residues. CDR1 is GTSNPN and CDR2 is SVGIG in the germline V gene (reference sequence). The CDR3 DNA follows: TGTGCCTGGAGTGTACTAGTCACTGAAGCTTTCTTT. Encoded protein: CAWSVLVTEAFF.

V usage is TRBV4-3 and J usage is TRBJ1-5; D call uncertain. Trimming pared 0 bases from V and 5 bases from J, leaving 17 bases between. Germline values: CDR1 LGHNA, CDR2 YSLEER. The CDR3 runs 17 residues. The CDR3 DNA reads as TGCGCCAGCAGCCAAGATTGGGCGGAAGGCTTTCATCAGCCCCAGCATTTT. Translated: CASSQDWAEGFHQPQHF.

The chain is built from TRBV5-1 and TRBJ2-3; 7 bases match TRBD1. Germline values: CDR1 SGHRS, CDR2 YFSETQ. The CDR3 covers 18 residues. V shed 1 base, J shed 2 bases, and the junction held 13 bases outside the gene matches. CDR3 protein: CASSLPLSLTGNTDTQYF. The CDR3, as DNA: TGCGCCAGCAGCTTGCCCCTCTCTCTGACAGGGAACACAGATACGCAGTATTTT.

This clone was detected only once. The V call is TRBV19, the J call TRBJ2-1; 8 nucleotides agree with TRBD2. The germline V gene has CDR1 LNHDA and CDR2 SQIVND (reference sequence). The CDR3 loop spans 18 amino acids. The junction had 21 bases not matched to a gene; V was cut back by 5 bases and J by 9 bases. For the CDR3, the DNA is TGTGCCAGTAGTTTTTACGGGGGCCGAGCGGGAGAATTAGGTGAGCAGTTCTTC. Amino acids: CASSFYGGRAGELGEQFF.

J is TRBJ1-6 and V is TRBV21-1. TRBV21-1 corresponds to a pseudogene. This CDR3 has 12 amino acids. The CDR3 sequence is CANKGYNSPLHF. The CDR3 bases are TGTGCCAACAAGGGATATAATTCACCCCTCCACTTT.

The chain has TRBV7-3 and TRBJ2-1; D is ambiguous. This CDR3 contains 14 residues. Germline CDR1 SGHTA, CDR2 FQGTGA. V was shortened by 4 bases and J by 5 bases, with 12 bases between the two germline ends. This chain's CDR3 is CASSSGGSHNEQFF. For the CDR3, the DNA is TGTGCCAGCAGCTCCGGTGGGTCCCACAATGAGCAGTTCTTC. Full variable domain (remainder filled in from reference TRBV7-3 and TRBJ2-1): GAGVSQTPSNKVTEKGKYVELRCDPISGHTALYWYRQSLGQGPEFLIYFQGTGAADDSGLPNDRFFAVRPEGSVSTLKIQRTERGDSAVYLCASSSGGSHNEQFFGPGTRLTVL.